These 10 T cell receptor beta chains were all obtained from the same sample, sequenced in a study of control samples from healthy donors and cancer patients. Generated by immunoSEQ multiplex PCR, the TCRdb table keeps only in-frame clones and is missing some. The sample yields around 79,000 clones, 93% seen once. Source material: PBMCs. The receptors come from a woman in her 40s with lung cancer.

The CDR3 region has the DNA TGTGCCAGCAGTTATCCCGGGACTAGCGGGGACGAGCAGTTCTTC. Translating it yields CASSYPGTSGDEQFF. This chain joins TRBV6-5 and TRBJ2-1, with 13 bases identical to TRBD2. The germline CDR1 and CDR2 sequences are MNHEY and SVGAGI. V gave up 3 bases and J gave up 10 bases; unmatched junction bases: 6. The CDR3 is 15 amino acids.

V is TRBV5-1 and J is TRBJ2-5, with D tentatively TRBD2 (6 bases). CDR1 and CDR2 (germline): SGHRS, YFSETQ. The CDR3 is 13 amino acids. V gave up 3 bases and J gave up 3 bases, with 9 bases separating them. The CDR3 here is CASSSSGEETQYF. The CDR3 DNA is TGCGCCAGCAGCTCCTCGGGGGAAGAGACCCAGTACTTC.

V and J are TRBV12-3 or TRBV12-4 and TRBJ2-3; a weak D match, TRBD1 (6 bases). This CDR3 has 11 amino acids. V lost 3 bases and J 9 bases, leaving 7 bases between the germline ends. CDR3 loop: CASSLRGTQYF. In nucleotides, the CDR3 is TGTGCCAGCAGTTTGAGGGGGACGCAGTATTTT.

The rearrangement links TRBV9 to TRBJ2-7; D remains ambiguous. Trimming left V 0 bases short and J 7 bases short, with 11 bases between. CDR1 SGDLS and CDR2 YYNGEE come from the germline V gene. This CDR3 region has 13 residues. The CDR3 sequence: CASSVGTEIEQYF. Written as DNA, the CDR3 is TGTGCCAGCAGCGTAGGAACCGAGATAGAGCAGTACTTC.

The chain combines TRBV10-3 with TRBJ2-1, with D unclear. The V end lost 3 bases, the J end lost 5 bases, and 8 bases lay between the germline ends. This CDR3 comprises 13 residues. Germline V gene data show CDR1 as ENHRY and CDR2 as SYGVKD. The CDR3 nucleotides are TGTGCCATCAGTGATATCGGCCACAATGAGCAGTTCTTC. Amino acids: CAISDIGHNEQFF.

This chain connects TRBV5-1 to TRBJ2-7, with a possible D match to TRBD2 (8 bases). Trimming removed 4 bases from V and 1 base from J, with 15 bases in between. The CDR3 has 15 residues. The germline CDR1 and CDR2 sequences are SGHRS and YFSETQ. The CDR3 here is CASSPGGTASYEQYF. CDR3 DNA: TGCGCCAGCAGCCCGGGAGGGACAGCATCCTACGAGCAGTACTTC.

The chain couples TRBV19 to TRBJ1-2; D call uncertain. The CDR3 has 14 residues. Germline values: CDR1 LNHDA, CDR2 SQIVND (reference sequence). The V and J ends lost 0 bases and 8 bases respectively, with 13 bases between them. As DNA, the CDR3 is TGTGCCAGTAGTATAGATAGGGTTTCAGCCGGCTACACCTTC. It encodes CASSIDRVSAGYTF.

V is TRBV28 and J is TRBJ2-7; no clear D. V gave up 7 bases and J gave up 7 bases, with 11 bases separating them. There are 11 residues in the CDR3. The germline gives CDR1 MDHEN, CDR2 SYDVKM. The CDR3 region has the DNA TGTGCCAGCAAACGAATAGGGGAGCAGTACTTC. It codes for CASKRIGEQYF.

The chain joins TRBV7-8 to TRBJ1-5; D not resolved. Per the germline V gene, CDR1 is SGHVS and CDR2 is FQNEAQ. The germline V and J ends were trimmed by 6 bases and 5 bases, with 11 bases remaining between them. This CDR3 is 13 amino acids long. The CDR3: CASSSRPYQPQHF. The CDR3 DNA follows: TGTGCCAGCAGTTCCCGGCCGTATCAGCCCCAGCATTTT.

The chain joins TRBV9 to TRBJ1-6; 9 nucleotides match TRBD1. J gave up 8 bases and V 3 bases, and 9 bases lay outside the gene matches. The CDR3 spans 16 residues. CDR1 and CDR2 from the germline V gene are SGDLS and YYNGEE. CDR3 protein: CASSDHTGGEYSPLHF. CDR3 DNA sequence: TGTGCCAGCAGCGACCACACAGGGGGCGAGTATTCACCCCTCCACTTT.